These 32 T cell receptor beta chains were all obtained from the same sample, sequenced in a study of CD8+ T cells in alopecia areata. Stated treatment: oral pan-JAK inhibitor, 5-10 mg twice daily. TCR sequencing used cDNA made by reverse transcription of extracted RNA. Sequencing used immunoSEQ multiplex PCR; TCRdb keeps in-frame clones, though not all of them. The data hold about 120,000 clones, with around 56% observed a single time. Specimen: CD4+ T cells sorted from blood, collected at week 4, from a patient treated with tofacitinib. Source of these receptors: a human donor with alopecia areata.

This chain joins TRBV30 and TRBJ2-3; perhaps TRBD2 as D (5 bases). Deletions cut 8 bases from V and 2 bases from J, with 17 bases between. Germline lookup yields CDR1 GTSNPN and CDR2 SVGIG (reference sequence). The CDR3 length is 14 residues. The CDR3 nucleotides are TGTGCCAGCGGAGGTCACCGAAACACAGATACGCAGTATTTT. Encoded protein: CASGGHRNTDTQYF.

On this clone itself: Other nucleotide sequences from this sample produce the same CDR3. The DNA of the CDR3 is TGCGCCAGCAGCTTGCAGGGAGGACAGCCCCAGCATTTT. Translation gives CASSLQGGQPQHF. The chain carries TRBV5-1 and TRBJ1-5; TRBD1 might be the D (5 bases). Trimming stripped 1 base from V and 7 bases from J, with 9 bases between. This CDR3 is 13 amino acids long. Germline V gives CDR1 SGHRS, CDR2 YFSETQ.

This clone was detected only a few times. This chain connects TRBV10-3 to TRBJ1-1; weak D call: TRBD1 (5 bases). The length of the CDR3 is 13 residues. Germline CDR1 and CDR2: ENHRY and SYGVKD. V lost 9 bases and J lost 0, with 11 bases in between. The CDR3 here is CAITGELNTEAFF. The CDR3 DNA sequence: TGTGCCATAACGGGGGAACTGAACACTGAAGCTTTCTTT.

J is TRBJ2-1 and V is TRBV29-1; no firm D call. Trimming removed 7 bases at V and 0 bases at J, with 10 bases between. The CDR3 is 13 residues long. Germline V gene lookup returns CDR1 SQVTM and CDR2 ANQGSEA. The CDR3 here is CSAERGSYNEQFF. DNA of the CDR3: TGCAGCGCCGAACGCGGCTCCTACAATGAGCAGTTCTTC.

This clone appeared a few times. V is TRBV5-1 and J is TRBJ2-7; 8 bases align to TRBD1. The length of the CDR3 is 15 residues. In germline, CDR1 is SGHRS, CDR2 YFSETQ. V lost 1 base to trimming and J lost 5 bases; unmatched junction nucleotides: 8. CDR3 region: CASSLTGTGLDEQYF. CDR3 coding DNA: TGCGCCAGCAGCTTGACTGGGACAGGTCTCGACGAGCAGTACTTC.

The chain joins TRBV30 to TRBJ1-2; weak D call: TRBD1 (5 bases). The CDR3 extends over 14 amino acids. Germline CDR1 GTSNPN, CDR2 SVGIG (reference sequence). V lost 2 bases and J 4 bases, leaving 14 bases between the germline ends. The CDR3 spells CAWSFGGTAYGYTF. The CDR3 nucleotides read TGTGCCTGGAGTTTCGGCGGGACGGCCTATGGCTACACCTTC.

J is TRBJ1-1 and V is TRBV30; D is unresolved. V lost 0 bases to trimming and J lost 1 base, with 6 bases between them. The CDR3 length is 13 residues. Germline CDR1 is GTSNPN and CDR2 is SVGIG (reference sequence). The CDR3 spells CAWSVNRNTEAFF. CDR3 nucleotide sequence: TGTGCCTGGAGTGTAAACCGGAACACTGAAGCTTTCTTT.

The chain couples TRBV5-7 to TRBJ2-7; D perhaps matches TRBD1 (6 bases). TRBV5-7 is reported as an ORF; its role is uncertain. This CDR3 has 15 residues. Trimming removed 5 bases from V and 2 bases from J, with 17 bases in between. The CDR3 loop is CASRADRTTPYEQYF. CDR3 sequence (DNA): TGTGCCAGCAGGGCCGACAGGACCACTCCCTACGAGCAGTACTTC.

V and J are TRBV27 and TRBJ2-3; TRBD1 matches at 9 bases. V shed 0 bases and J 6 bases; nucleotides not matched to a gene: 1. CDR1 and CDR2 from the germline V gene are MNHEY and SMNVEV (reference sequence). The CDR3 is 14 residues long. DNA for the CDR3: TGTGCCAGCAGTTTATCCACAGGGGGCGATACGCAGTATTTT. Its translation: CASSLSTGGDTQYF.

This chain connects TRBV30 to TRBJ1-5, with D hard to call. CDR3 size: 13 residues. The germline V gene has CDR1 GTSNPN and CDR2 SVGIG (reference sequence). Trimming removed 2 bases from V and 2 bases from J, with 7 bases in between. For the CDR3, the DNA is TGTGCCTGGAGTTCGTCAGGCAATCAGCCCCAGCATTTT. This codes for CAWSSSGNQPQHF.

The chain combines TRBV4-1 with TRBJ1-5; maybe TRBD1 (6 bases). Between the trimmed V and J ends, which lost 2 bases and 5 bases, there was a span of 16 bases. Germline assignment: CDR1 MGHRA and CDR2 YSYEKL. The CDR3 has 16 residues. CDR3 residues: CASSQPTHREHQPQHF. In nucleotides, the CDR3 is TGCGCCAGCAGCCAACCAACTCACAGGGAACATCAGCCCCAGCATTTT.

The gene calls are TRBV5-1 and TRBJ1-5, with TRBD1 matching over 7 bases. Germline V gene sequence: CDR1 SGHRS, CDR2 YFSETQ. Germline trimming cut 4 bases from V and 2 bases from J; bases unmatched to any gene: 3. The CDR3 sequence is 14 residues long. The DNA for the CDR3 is TGCGCCAGCAGCCCTGGACAGGGCAATCAGCCCCAGCATTTT. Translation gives CASSPGQGNQPQHF.

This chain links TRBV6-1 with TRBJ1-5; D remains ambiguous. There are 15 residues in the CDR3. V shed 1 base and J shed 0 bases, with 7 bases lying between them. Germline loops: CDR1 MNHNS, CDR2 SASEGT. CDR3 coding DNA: TGTGCCAGCAGTGAAGGGGCAGTTAGCAATCAGCCCCAGCATTTT. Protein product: CASSEGAVSNQPQHF.

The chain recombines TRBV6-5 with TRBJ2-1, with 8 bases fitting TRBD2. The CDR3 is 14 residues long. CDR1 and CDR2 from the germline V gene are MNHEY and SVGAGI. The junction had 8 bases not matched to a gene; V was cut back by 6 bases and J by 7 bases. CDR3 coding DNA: TGTGCCAGCAGCCCGGGACTAGTTCCGAATGAGCAGTTCTTC. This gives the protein CASSPGLVPNEQFF.

CDR3 DNA sequence: TGCGCCAGCAGCCCTTCCCCTGGAGTACGCGCCGGGGAGCTGTTTTTT. Translation: CASSPSPGVRAGELFF. The chain couples TRBV5-1 to TRBJ2-2; D gene ambiguous. CDR1 and CDR2 from the germline V gene are SGHRS and YFSETQ. V lost 4 bases, J lost 6 bases, and 19 bases lay in between. The CDR3 totals 16 residues.

The CDR3 sequence is CASTSTDTQYF. CDR3 nucleotides: TGTGCCAGTACATCCACAGATACGCAGTATTTT. The rearrangement links TRBV19 to TRBJ2-3, with no clear D. V was pared by 7 bases and J by 2 bases, with 4 bases between. The CDR3 loop spans 11 amino acids. Per germline, CDR1 LNHDA and CDR2 SQIVND (reference sequence).

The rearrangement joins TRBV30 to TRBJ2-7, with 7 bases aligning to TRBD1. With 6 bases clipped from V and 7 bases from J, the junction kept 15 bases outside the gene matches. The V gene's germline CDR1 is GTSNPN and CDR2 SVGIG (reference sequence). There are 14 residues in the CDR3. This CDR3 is CACQSIDRAVEQYF. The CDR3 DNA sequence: TGTGCCTGCCAGTCTATAGACAGGGCGGTGGAGCAGTACTTC.

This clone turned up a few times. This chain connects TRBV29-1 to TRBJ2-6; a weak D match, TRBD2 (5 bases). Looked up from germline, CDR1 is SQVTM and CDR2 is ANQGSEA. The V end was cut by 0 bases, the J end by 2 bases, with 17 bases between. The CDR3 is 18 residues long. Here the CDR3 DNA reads TGCAGCGTTGAAGATCAGGCCGGGGAACTCCCTGGGGCCAACGTCCTGACTTTC. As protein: CSVEDQAGELPGANVLTF.

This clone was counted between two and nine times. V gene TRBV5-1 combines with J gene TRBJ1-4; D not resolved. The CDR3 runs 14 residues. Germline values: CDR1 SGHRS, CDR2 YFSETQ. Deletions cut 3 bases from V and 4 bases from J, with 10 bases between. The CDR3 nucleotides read TGCGCCAGCAGCTCGGACGGCGTTAATGAAAAACTGTTTTTT. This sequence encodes CASSSDGVNEKLFF. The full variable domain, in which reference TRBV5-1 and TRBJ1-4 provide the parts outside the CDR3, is KAGVTQTPRYLIKTRGQQVTLSCSPISGHRSVSWYQQTPGQGLQFLFEYFSETQRNKGNFPGRFSGRQFSNSRSEMNVSTLELGDSALYLCASSSDGVNEKLFFGSGTQLSVL.

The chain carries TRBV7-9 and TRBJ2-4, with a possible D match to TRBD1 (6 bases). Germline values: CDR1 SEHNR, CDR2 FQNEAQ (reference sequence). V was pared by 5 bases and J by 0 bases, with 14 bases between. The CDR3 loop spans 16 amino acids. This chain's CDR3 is CASSTRQVLAKNIQYF. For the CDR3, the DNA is TGTGCCAGCAGCACAAGACAGGTCCTAGCCAAAAACATTCAGTACTTC.

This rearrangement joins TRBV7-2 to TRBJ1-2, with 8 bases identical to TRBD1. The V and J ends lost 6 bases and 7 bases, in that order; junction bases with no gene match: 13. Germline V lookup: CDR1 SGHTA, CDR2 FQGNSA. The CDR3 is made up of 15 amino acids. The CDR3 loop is CASRPIGTGGRGYTF. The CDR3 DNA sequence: TGTGCCAGCAGACCGATTGGAACAGGGGGACGTGGCTACACCTTC.

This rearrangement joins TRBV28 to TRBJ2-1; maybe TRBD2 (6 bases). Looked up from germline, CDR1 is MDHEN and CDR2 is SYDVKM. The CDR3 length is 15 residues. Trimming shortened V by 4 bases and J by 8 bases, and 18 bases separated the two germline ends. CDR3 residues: CASSSPGVSVDEQFF. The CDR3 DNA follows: TGTGCCAGCAGTTCTCCGGGAGTTTCAGTCGATGAGCAGTTCTTC.

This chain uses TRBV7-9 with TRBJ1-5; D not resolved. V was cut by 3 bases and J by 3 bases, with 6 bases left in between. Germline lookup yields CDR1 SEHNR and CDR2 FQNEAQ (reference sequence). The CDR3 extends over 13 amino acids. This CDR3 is CASSFGLNQPQHF. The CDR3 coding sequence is TGTGCCAGCAGCTTCGGGCTCAATCAGCCCCAGCATTTT.

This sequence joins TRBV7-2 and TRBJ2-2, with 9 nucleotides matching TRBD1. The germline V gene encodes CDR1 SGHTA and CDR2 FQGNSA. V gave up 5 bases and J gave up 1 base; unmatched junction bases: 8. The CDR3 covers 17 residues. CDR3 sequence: CASSRTGGIRNTGELFF. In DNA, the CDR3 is TGTGCCAGCAGCCGAACAGGGGGCATAAGGAACACCGGGGAGCTGTTTTTT.

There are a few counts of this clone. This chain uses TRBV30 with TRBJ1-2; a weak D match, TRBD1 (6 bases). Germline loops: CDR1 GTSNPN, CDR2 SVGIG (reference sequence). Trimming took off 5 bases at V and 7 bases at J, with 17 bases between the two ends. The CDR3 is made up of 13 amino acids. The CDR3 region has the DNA TGTGCCTGGGTCAGGGGAAGATTTGGTGGCTACACCTTC. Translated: CAWVRGRFGGYTF.

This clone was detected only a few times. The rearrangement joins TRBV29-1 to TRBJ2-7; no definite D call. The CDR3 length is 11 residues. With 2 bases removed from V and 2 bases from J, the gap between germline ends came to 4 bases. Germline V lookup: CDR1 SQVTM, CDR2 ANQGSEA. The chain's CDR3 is CSVEYTYEQYF. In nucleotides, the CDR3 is TGCAGCGTTGAATACACCTACGAGCAGTACTTC.

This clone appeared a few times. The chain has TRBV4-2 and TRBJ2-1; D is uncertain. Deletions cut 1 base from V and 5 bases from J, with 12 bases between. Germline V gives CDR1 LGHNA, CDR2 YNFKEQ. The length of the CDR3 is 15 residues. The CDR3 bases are TGTGCCAGCAGCCAAGGGCTCGGCAGGAACAATGAGCAGTTCTTC. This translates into CASSQGLGRNNEQFF.

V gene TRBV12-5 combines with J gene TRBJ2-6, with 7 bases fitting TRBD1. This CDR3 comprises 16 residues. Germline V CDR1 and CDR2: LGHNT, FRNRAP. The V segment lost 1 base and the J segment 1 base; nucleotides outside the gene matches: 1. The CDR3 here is CASGLETGSGANVLTF. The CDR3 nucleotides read TGTGCTAGTGGTTTGGAGACAGGGTCTGGGGCCAACGTCCTGACTTTC.

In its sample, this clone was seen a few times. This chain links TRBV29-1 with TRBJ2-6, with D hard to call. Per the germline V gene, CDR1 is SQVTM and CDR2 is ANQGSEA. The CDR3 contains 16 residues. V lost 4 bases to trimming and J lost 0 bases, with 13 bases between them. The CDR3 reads CSVVDPVTSGANVLTF. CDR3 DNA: TGCAGCGTTGTTGATCCGGTTACCTCTGGGGCCAACGTCCTGACTTTC.

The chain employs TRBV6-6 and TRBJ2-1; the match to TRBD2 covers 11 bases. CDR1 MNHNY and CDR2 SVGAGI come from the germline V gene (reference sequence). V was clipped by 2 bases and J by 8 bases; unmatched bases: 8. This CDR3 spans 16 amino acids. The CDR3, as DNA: TGTGCCAGCAGTTACCCTTGGAATAGCGGGAGGGATGAGCAGTTCTTC. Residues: CASSYPWNSGRDEQFF.

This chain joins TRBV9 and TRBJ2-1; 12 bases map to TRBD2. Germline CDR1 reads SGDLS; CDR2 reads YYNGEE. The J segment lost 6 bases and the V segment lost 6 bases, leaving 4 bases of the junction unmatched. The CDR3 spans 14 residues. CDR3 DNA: TGTGCCAGCACCGTGACTAGCGGGAGCAATGAGCAGTTCTTC. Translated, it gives CASTVTSGSNEQFF.

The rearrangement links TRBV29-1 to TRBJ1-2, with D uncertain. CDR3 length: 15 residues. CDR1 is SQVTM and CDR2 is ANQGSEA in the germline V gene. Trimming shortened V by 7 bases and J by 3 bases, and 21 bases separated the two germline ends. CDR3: CSAILSGDGDYGYTF. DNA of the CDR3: TGCAGCGCTATACTGTCCGGGGATGGGGACTATGGCTACACCTTC. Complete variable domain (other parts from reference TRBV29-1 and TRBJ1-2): SAVISQKPSRDICQRGTSLTIQCQVDSQVTMMFWYRQQPGQSLTLIATANQGSEATYESGFVIDKFPISRPNLTFSTLTVSNMSPEDSSIYLCSAILSGDGDYGYTFGSGTRLTVV.